These 10 T cell receptor beta chains originate from one sample sequenced in a study of T cells in Graves' hyperthyroidism and ophthalmopathy. The source material, RNA transcripts, was used to amplify TCR beta CDR3 regions. First-round RT-PCR targeting the TCR CDR3 was performed with the HTBI primer set. Using its own MiXCR run on the multiplex PCR reads, TCRdb lists one record per CDR3 protein. The data contain approximately 700,000 distinct CDR3 sequences, 45% of them singletons. Sample: peripheral blood or thyroid tissue (not recorded which). These receptor sequences come from an adult man with Graves' disease, either hyperthyroidism or ophthalmopathy (not recorded which).

This clonotype was counted many times. The V and J genes are TRBV7-2 and TRBJ2-5; TRBD1 matches 9 bases. Germline V lookup: CDR1 SGHTA, CDR2 FQGNSA. This CDR3 has 16 residues. V shed 5 bases, J shed 1 base, and the junction held 8 bases outside the gene matches. In DNA form, the CDR3 reads TGTGCCAGCAGCCCGTGGGACAGGGAGCCCCAAGAGACCCAGTACTTC. This codes for CASSPWDREPQETQYF. Complete variable domain (other parts from reference TRBV7-2 and TRBJ2-5): GAGVSQSPSNKVTEKGKDVELRCDPISGHTALYWYRQSLGQGLEFLIYFQGNSAPDKSGLPSDRFSAERTGGSVSTLTIQRTQQEDSAVYLCASSPWDREPQETQYFGPGTRLLVL.

This clonotype was counted a few times. The chain couples TRBV5-1 to TRBJ1-1; 12 bases are a match to TRBD1. V was pared by 4 bases and J by 1 base, with 11 bases of the junction left unmatched. Germline CDR1 SGHRS, CDR2 YFSETQ. This CDR3 spans 18 amino acids. The CDR3 is CASSVGTGGRGRNTEAFF. CDR3 in DNA: TGCGCCAGCAGCGTCGGGACAGGGGGCAGAGGACGGAACACTGAAGCTTTCTTT. The variable domain in full, completed from reference TRBV5-1 and TRBJ1-1, reads KAGVTQTPRYLIKTRGQQVTLSCSPISGHRSVSWYQQTPGQGLQFLFEYFSETQRNKGNFPGRFSGRQFSNSRSEMNVSTLELGDSALYLCASSVGTGGRGRNTEAFFGQGTRLTVV.

The CDR3 DNA reads as TGTGCCAGCAGTAGGACCCTCGTGAACACTGAAGCTTTCTTT. Protein sequence: CASSRTLVNTEAFF. This chain connects TRBV12-3 or TRBV12-4 to TRBJ1-1; no firm D call. The CDR3 extends over 14 amino acids. V lost 5 bases, J lost 0 bases, and 10 bases lay in between.

This clonotype was detected ten times or more. The chain joins TRBV7-9 to TRBJ1-2; D call uncertain. The CDR3 covers 15 residues. With 1 base removed from V and 10 bases from J, the gap between germline ends came to 19 bases. Germline V gives CDR1 SEHNR, CDR2 FQNEAQ (reference sequence). The CDR3 nucleotides read TGTGCCAGCAGCTTAGGCTACAACTCTGAGGGCGACTACACCTTC. It yields the protein CASSLGYNSEGDYTF. The variable domain in full, with the rest retrieved from reference TRBV7-9 and TRBJ1-2, is DTGVSQNPRHKITKRGQNVTFRCDPISEHNRLYWYRQTLGQGPEFLTYFQNEAQLEKSRLLSDRFSAERPKGSFSTLEIQRTEQGDSAMYLCASSLGYNSEGDYTFGSGTRLTVV.

This clonotype was seen only a few times. This rearrangement joins TRBV25-1 to TRBJ2-3; no firm D call. CDR1 and CDR2 from the germline V gene are MGHDK and SYGVNS. The CDR3 contains 13 residues. V shed 7 bases and J shed 3 bases, with 11 bases lying between them. This CDR3 reads CASKVERTDTQYF. The CDR3 DNA sequence: TGTGCCAGCAAGGTTGAGAGAACAGATACGCAGTATTTT.

There are many counts of this clonotype. The chain employs TRBV2 and TRBJ2-7; 7 bases agree with TRBD1. From germline, CDR1 is SNHLY and CDR2 FYNNEI. CDR3 length: 12 amino acids. V lost 6 bases and J lost 3; bases outside the gene matches: 2. The CDR3 DNA is TGTGCCAGCAGAGGGGACAGCTACGAGCAGTACTTC. Its protein is CASRGDSYEQYF.

The rearrangement links TRBV2 to TRBJ2-6; no reliable D call. The CDR3 runs 13 residues. Per germline, CDR1 SNHLY and CDR2 FYNNEI. V lost 4 bases, J lost 10 bases, and 11 bases lay in between. CDR3 in amino acids: CASSAGEPNVLTF. Here the CDR3 DNA reads TGTGCCAGCAGTGCTGGAGAGCCTAACGTCCTGACTTTC.

Regarding this clonotype: This may be a read error, as it is one base from a much larger clone. The J gene is TRBJ1-3, the V gene TRBV24-1, with 8 bases fitting TRBD1. Trimming at V came to 5 bases and at J to 0 bases, leaving 8 bases not matched to a gene. The CDR3 covers 17 residues. Germline V gives CDR1 KGHDR, CDR2 SFDVKD. CDR3 sequence: CATSGRGPIYSGNTIYF. DNA for the CDR3: TGTGCCACCAGTGGCAGGGGGCCTATATACTCTGGAAACACCATATATTTT.

This clonotype was seen repeatedly, ten times or more. The V call is TRBV2, the J call TRBJ1-5, with no clear D. In germline, CDR1 is SNHLY, CDR2 FYNNEI. V lost 1 base to trimming and J lost 1 base, with 5 bases between them. The CDR3 contains 14 residues. Written as DNA, the CDR3 is TGTGCCAGCAGTGAAGTGGCCAGCAATCAGCCCCAGCATTTT. Translation: CASSEVASNQPQHF.

This chain connects TRBV12-3 or TRBV12-4 to TRBJ2-2, with D possibly matching TRBD1 (5 bases). V was clipped by 4 bases and J by 3 bases, with 15 bases between them. The CDR3 spans 16 residues. CDR3 region: CASSSPTGWHTGELFF. In DNA form, the CDR3 reads TGTGCCAGCAGTTCGCCCACAGGATGGCACACCGGGGAGCTGTTTTTT.